This is a list of T cell receptor beta chains from one sample in a study of T cells after yellow fever vaccination. TCRdb reprocessed the 5' RACE reads via MiXCR and lists one record per CDR3 protein. The data show 250,000 to 300,000 distinct CDR3 sequences, with approximately 5.2% seen just once and around 3.3% held by the top ten. Sequencing was performed on CD4+ T cells sorted from PBMCs, taken on the day of the yellow fever booster vaccination. The receptor set was obtained from a man aged 18 to 35 who received the YFV17D yellow fever vaccine. CDR3s include the opening cysteine and the closing phenylalanine or tryptophan. Each record gives: J gene, D gene, V gene, clone size, CDR3 protein, CDR3 DNA. A D gene is named only where the DNA matches it firmly. Size tells how often a clone was seen (once, few, many) or the class of an expanded clone, and some rows leave it out.

TRBJ2-5 | TRBD1 | TRBV5-1 | few | CASSGRGRGKETQYF | TGCGCCAGCAGTGGCCGGGGCAGGGGGAAGGAGACCCAGTACTTC
TRBJ2-2 | NA | TRBV18 | many | CASSPGQNTGELFF | TGTGCCAGCTCACCGGGACAAAACACCGGGGAGCTGTTTTTT
TRBJ1-1 | NA | TRBV19 | few | CASRSLGETEAFF | TGTGCCAGTAGGAGCCTAGGGGAGACTGAAGCTTTCTTT
TRBJ2-5 | NA | TRBV6-6 | many | CANRHYRGGETQYF | TGTGCCAACCGACATTACAGGGGGGGAGAGACCCAGTACTTC
TRBJ2-3 | TRBD2 | TRBV18 | NA | CASSASTGGADTQYF | TGTGCCAGCTCAGCCTCGACGGGGGGGGCGGATACGCAGTATTTT
TRBJ2-2 | NA | TRBV6-1 | NA | CASTGTPGSAGELFF | TGTGCCAGCACCGGGACACCCGGATCGGCGGGGGAGCTGTTTTTT
TRBJ1-5 | NA | TRBV6-2/TRBV6-3 | NA | CATRQANQPQHF | TGTGCCACCCGACAGGCCAATCAGCCCCAGCATTTT
TRBJ2-1 | TRBD2 | TRBV12-3/TRBV12-4 | many | CASSFLAGGGWQFF | TGTGCCAGCAGTTTTCTAGCGGGTGGAGGGTGGCAGTTCTTC
TRBJ2-3 | NA | TRBV20-1 | few | CSARNTGTDTQYF | TGCAGTGCTAGGAATACAGGCACAGATACGCAGTATTTT
TRBJ1-6 | NA | TRBV20-1 | few | CSAKLTGDSPLHF | TGCAGTGCTAAGCTGACAGGCGACTCACCCCTCCACTTT
TRBJ2-7 | TRBD1 | TRBV18 | NA | CASSRGQGGSYEQYF | TGTGCCAGCTCACGTGGACAGGGTGGTTCCTACGAGCAGTACTTC
TRBJ2-5 | NA | TRBV20-1 | few | CSARGPAGLQETQYF | TGCAGTGCTCGAGGGCCGGCGGGACTCCAAGAGACCCAGTACTTC
TRBJ1-5 | NA | TRBV6-1 | few | CASSVGGWGARQPQHF | TGTGCCAGCAGTGTTGGCGGGTGGGGGGCCCGACAGCCCCAGCATTTT
TRBJ2-2 | NA | TRBV19 | few | CASSIGYTGELFF | TGTGCCAGTAGTATAGGATACACCGGGGAGCTGTTTTTT
TRBJ2-7 | TRBD1 | TRBV30 | few | CAWSLQGAYEQYF | TGTGCCTGGAGTCTACAGGGGGCGTACGAGCAGTACTTC
TRBJ2-2 | TRBD1 | TRBV6-2/TRBV6-3 | NA | CASSWTGASTGELFF | TGTGCCAGCAGTTGGACAGGCGCGAGCACCGGGGAGCTGTTTTTT
TRBJ2-3 | TRBD1 | TRBV5-4 | few | CASSSGTGVPTQYF | TGTGCCAGCAGTTCCGGGACAGGGGTTCCTACGCAGTATTTT
TRBJ2-3 | NA | TRBV7-3 | few | CASSPPGGTQYF | TGTGCCAGCAGCCCGCCGGGGGGCACGCAGTATTTT
TRBJ2-2 | NA | TRBV5-1 | many | CASSQPGLGELFF | TGCGCCAGCAGCCAACCAGGGTTAGGGGAGCTGTTTTTT
TRBJ2-2 | TRBD2 | TRBV4-3 | few | CASSQDLTSFAGELFF | TGCGCCAGCAGCCAAGATCTGACTAGCTTCGCCGGGGAGCTGTTTTTT
TRBJ2-2 | NA | TRBV7-3 | many | CASSLYAGVRAGELFF | TGTGCCAGCAGCCTCTATGCGGGTGTTAGGGCCGGGGAGCTGTTTTTT
TRBJ1-1 | NA | TRBV7-9 | few | CASSAYPVFNTEAFF | TGTGCCAGCAGCGCCTACCCAGTATTTAACACTGAAGCTTTCTTT
TRBJ1-5 | NA | TRBV12-3/TRBV12-4 | few | CASSWGSSNQPQHF | TGTGCCAGCAGCTGGGGTTCTAGCAATCAGCCCCAGCATTTT
TRBJ1-2 | TRBD1 | TRBV18 | many | CASSPDATGLLGYTF | TGTGCCAGCTCACCGGATGCGACAGGGCTGCTTGGCTACACCTTC
TRBJ2-3 | TRBD2 | TRBV2 | many | CASSPTVSGGLYTQYF | TGTGCCAGCAGTCCTACGGTTAGCGGGGGCCTCTATACGCAGTATTTT
TRBJ2-3 | NA | TRBV9 | few | CASSVRRTSTDTQYF | TGTGCCAGCAGCGTACGTAGAACTAGCACAGATACGCAGTATTTT
TRBJ1-2 | NA | TRBV4-3 | NA | CASSQDGSGQGYTF | TGCGCCAGCAGCCAAGATGGATCGGGGCAGGGCTACACCTTC
TRBJ2-2 | NA | TRBV11-3 | many | CASSRQENTGELFF | TGTGCCAGCAGCCGACAGGAGAACACCGGGGAGCTGTTTTTT
TRBJ2-4 | TRBD2 | TRBV28 | NA | CASSLSGGENIQYF | TGTGCCAGCAGTTTATCGGGGGGGGAAAACATTCAGTACTTC
TRBJ2-2 | NA | TRBV5-1 | many | CASRYRTSNTGELFF | TGCGCCAGCAGGTACAGGACATCGAACACCGGGGAGCTGTTTTTT
TRBJ1-1 | TRBD1 | TRBV5-5 | many | CASSQVTGSDTEAFF | TGTGCCAGCAGCCAGGTGACAGGGTCGGACACTGAAGCTTTCTTT
TRBJ1-1 | TRBD1 | TRBV6-1 | many | CASGQGMNTEAFF | TGTGCCAGCGGACAGGGGATGAACACTGAAGCTTTCTTT
TRBJ2-5 | NA | TRBV5-5 | NA | CASSRRPMLTMQETQYF | TGTGCCAGCAGCAGGCGGCCGATGTTAACGATGCAAGAGACCCAGTACTTC
TRBJ1-6 | NA | TRBV5-6 | NA | CASSLFQETGFSYNSPLHF | TGTGCCAGCAGCTTGTTTCAGGAGACCGGGTTCTCCTATAATTCACCCCTCCACTTT
TRBJ2-3 | TRBD2 | TRBV3-1 | NA | CASSQLLAGSTDTQYF | TGTGCCAGCAGTCAACTCCTAGCGGGGAGCACAGATACGCAGTATTTT
TRBJ1-2 | NA | TRBV4-3 | NA | CASSQERPALYGYTF | TGCGCCAGCAGCCAGGAGAGACCCGCCCTATATGGCTACACCTTC
TRBJ2-5 | NA | TRBV28 | few | CASSFQRAETQYF | TGTGCCAGCAGTTTCCAGAGGGCAGAGACCCAGTACTTC
TRBJ1-1 | NA | TRBV7-3 | NA | CASSPSWGTEAFF | TGTGCCAGCAGCCCCTCGTGGGGCACTGAAGCTTTCTTT
TRBJ1-5 | NA | TRBV5-5 | NA | CASKKGEANQPQHF | TGTGCCAGCAAAAAGGGGGAAGCCAATCAGCCCCAGCATTTT
TRBJ2-5 | TRBD2 | TRBV7-2 | NA | CASSLVVTSGQETQYF | TGTGCCAGCAGCTTAGTCGTGACTAGCGGCCAAGAGACCCAGTACTTC
TRBJ2-5 | NA | TRBV5-1 | few | CASSLTPDQETQYF | TGCGCCAGCAGCTTGACGCCAGACCAAGAGACCCAGTACTTC